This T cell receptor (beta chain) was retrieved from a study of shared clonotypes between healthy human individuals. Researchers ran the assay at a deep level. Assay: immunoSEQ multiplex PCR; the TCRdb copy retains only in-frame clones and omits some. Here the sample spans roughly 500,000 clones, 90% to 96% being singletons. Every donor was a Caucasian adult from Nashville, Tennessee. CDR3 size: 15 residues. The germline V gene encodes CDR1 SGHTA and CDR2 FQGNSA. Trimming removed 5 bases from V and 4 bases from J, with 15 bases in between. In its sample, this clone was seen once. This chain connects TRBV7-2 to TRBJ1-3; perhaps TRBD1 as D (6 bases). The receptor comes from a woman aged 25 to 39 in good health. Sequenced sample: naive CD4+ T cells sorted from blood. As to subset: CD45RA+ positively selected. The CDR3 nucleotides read TGTGCCAGCAGCCTACAGGGACGGCGGGGAAACACCATATATTTT. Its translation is CASSLQGRRGNTIYF.